The 17 T cell receptor beta chains in this list originate from one sample, sequenced in a study of blood T cell repertoires in COVID-19. Libraries were prepared by immunoSEQ multiplex PCR; TCRdb keeps only in-frame clonotypes and omits some of them. The profile shows roughly 100,000 clones, around 86% of them singletons. The sample consisted of peripheral blood. These receptors were collected from a man between 45 and 60 years old with active or convalescent COVID-19.

J is TRBJ1-1 and V is TRBV7-9, with unresolved D. This CDR3 is built from 14 residues. CDR1 SEHNR and CDR2 FQNEAQ come from the germline V gene (reference sequence). V was clipped by 5 bases and J by 3 bases, with 13 bases between them. The CDR3 loop is CASSTSDGDTEAFF. In nucleotides, the CDR3 is TGTGCCAGCAGCACTTCAGACGGGGACACTGAAGCTTTCTTT.

The chain carries TRBV7-2 and TRBJ1-2, with TRBD1 matching 7 bases. The CDR3 runs to 15 residues. Germline CDR1 and CDR2: SGHTA and FQGNSA. J was trimmed by 4 bases and V by 1 base; bases with no gene match: 6. Written as DNA, the CDR3 is TGTGCCAGCAGCTTAGGTCAGGGGGTAGGCTATGGCTACACCTTC. Its translation: CASSLGQGVGYGYTF.

The rearrangement joins TRBV5-4 to TRBJ2-1; 8 bases line up with TRBD2. This CDR3 is 17 amino acids long. The V segment lost 4 bases and the J segment 7 bases; nucleotides outside the gene matches: 16. The germline V gene encodes CDR1 SGHNT and CDR2 YYREEE (reference sequence). Here the CDR3 reads CASSPSGGGGTWNEQFF. CDR3 nucleotides: TGTGCCAGCAGCCCCTCGGGGGGCGGGGGGACTTGGAATGAGCAGTTCTTC. Using reference TRBV5-4 and TRBJ2-1 for the parts outside the CDR3, the full variable domain is ETGVTQSPTHLIKTRGQQVTLRCSSQSGHNTVSWYQQALGQGPQFIFQYYREEENGRGNFPPRFSGLQFPNYSSELNVNALELDDSALYLCASSPSGGGGTWNEQFFGPGTRLTVL.

The chain recombines TRBV3-1 (or the pseudogene TRBV3-2) with TRBJ1-5; no firm D call. CDR1 is LGHDT and CDR2 is YNNKEL in the germline V gene (reference sequence). Trimming took 0 bases from V and 4 from J, leaving 7 bases between them. This CDR3 contains 14 residues. CDR3 in amino acids: CASSQESFNQPQHF. In DNA, the CDR3 is TGTGCCAGCAGCCAAGAGAGCTTTAATCAGCCCCAGCATTTT.

The chain has TRBV7-8 and TRBJ1-3; 9 nucleotides match TRBD1. Trimming removed 0 bases from V and 6 bases from J; junction bases left unmatched: 6. This CDR3 contains 16 residues. Germline lookup yields CDR1 SGHVS and CDR2 FQNEAQ. The CDR3 nucleotides read TGTGCCAGCAGCTTAGCACCGGGACAGGGAGAAAACACCATATATTTT. Its translation is CASSLAPGQGENTIYF.

This sequence joins TRBV5-1 and TRBJ1-2; D is uncertain. Trimming took off 6 bases at V and 4 bases at J, with 16 bases between the two ends. The CDR3 is 14 residues long. Germline-derived CDR1 and CDR2 are SGHRS and YFSETQ. The CDR3, as DNA: TGCGCCAGCACCCCGGCGGGGAATCGCTATGGCTACACCTTC. It specifies CASTPAGNRYGYTF.

V gene TRBV28 combines with J gene TRBJ1-6; TRBD1 might be the D (6 bases). V dropped 5 bases and J dropped 0 bases, with 20 bases sitting between them. This CDR3 has 19 amino acids. Per the germline V gene, CDR1 is MDHEN and CDR2 is SYDVKM. The CDR3 DNA reads as TGTGCCAGCAGTGGGACACTTGCGGACAGCCTCTCCTATAATTCACCCCTCCACTTT. Amino acids: CASSGTLADSLSYNSPLHF.

This chain links TRBV11-2 with TRBJ2-7; the D is unclear. This CDR3 is 14 amino acids long. V lost 1 base to trimming and J lost 1 base, with 8 bases between them. CDR1 SGHAT and CDR2 FQNNGV come from the germline V gene. The CDR3 loop is CASSLVSKSYEQYV. Written as DNA, the CDR3 is TGTGCCAGCAGCTTAGTAAGCAAGTCCTACGAGCAGTACGTC.

This chain joins TRBV7-2 and TRBJ1-3; possibly TRBD1 for D (6 bases). The CDR3 extends over 15 amino acids. Trimming removed 1 base from V and 0 bases from J, with 7 bases in between. The germline V gene encodes CDR1 SGHTA and CDR2 FQGNSA. This CDR3 reads CASSLVGGSGNTIYF. CDR3 DNA: TGTGCCAGCAGCTTAGTAGGGGGCTCTGGAAACACCATATATTTT.

V and J are TRBV18 and TRBJ2-5, with 7 nucleotides matching TRBD1. This CDR3 region has 15 residues. CDR1 and CDR2 (germline): KGHSH, LQKENI. V gave up 6 bases and J gave up 2 bases; unmatched junction bases: 9. The CDR3 sequence: CASSQRQGSQETQYF. CDR3 nucleotides: TGTGCCAGCTCTCAACGACAGGGATCTCAAGAGACCCAGTACTTC.

The chain joins TRBV12-3 or TRBV12-4 to TRBJ1-5, with D maybe TRBD1 (5 bases). Trimming left V 7 bases short and J 7 bases short, with 14 bases between. CDR3 length equals 13 residues. CDR3 nucleotides: TGTGCCAGCACCACCCTTGGGGGGCAGCCCCAGCATTTT. Amino acids: CASTTLGGQPQHF.

The chain has TRBV11-2 and TRBJ2-1; 9 bases agree with TRBD1. This CDR3 contains 13 residues. The V gene end was trimmed by 8 bases and the J gene end by 6 bases; junction bases not matched to a gene: 5. Germline lookup yields CDR1 SGHAT and CDR2 FQNNGV. The CDR3 bases are TGTGCCAGCCCCGGGACAGGGATCAATGAGCAGTTCTTC. Protein: CASPGTGINEQFF.

This clone came up once. The chain recombines TRBV4-1 with TRBJ2-5; TRBD2 matches at 16 bases. The germline gives CDR1 MGHRA, CDR2 YSYEKL. This CDR3 spans 20 amino acids. Germline trimming cut 1 base from V and 1 base from J; bases unmatched to any gene: 9. The chain's CDR3 is CASSQATGTSGGAGQETQYF. In DNA form, the CDR3 reads TGCGCCAGCAGCCAAGCGACCGGGACTAGCGGGGGGGCGGGCCAAGAGACCCAGTACTTC.

This clone was detected only once. The gene calls are TRBV2 and TRBJ1-5; D not certain. Trimming removed 3 bases at V and 0 bases at J, with 6 bases between. CDR3 length: 14 amino acids. The germline V gene encodes CDR1 SNHLY and CDR2 FYNNEI. The CDR3 spells CASSDPYSNQPQHF. The CDR3 nucleotides are TGTGCCAGCAGTGACCCTTATAGCAATCAGCCCCAGCATTTT.

The V and J genes are TRBV3-1 (or the pseudogene TRBV3-2) and TRBJ1-5, with 11 bases fitting TRBD1. V was pared by 0 bases and J by 8 bases, with 0 bases of the junction left unmatched. This CDR3 contains 14 residues. Germline assignment: CDR1 LGHDT and CDR2 YNNKEL (reference sequence). This CDR3 reads CASSQEGQGEPQHF. CDR3 nucleotides: TGTGCCAGCAGCCAAGAGGGACAGGGGGAGCCCCAGCATTTT.

The chain links TRBV5-8 to TRBJ1-2; no firm D call. Trimming removed 3 bases at V and 1 base at J, with 19 bases between. This CDR3 has 17 residues. CDR1 is SGHTS, CDR2 YDEGEE, per germline. CDR3 in amino acids: CASSSLRGTPGNYGYTF. In DNA, the CDR3 is TGTGCCAGCAGCTCCCTGCGGGGTACCCCCGGTAACTATGGCTACACCTTC. The complete variable domain, with remaining parts taken from reference TRBV5-8 and TRBJ1-2, reads EAGVTQSPTHLIKTRGQQATLRCSPISGHTSVYWYQQALGLGLQFLLWYDEGEERNRGNFPPRFSGRQFPNYSSELNVNALELEDSALYLCASSSLRGTPGNYGYTFGSGTRLTVV.

The chain recombines TRBV5-1 with TRBJ2-3, with 7 bases that match TRBD1. The CDR3 contains 13 residues. From germline, CDR1 is SGHRS and CDR2 YFSETQ. The V and J ends lost 0 bases and 6 bases, in that order; junction bases with no gene match: 1. The CDR3 nucleotides read TGCGCCAGCAGCTTGGAACAGGGGGATACGCAGTATTTT. It translates to CASSLEQGDTQYF. The full variable domain, with the rest looked up from reference TRBV5-1 and TRBJ2-3, is KAGVTQTPRYLIKTRGQQVTLSCSPISGHRSVSWYQQTPGQGLQFLFEYFSETQRNKGNFPGRFSGRQFSNSRSEMNVSTLELGDSALYLCASSLEQGDTQYFGPGTRLTVL.